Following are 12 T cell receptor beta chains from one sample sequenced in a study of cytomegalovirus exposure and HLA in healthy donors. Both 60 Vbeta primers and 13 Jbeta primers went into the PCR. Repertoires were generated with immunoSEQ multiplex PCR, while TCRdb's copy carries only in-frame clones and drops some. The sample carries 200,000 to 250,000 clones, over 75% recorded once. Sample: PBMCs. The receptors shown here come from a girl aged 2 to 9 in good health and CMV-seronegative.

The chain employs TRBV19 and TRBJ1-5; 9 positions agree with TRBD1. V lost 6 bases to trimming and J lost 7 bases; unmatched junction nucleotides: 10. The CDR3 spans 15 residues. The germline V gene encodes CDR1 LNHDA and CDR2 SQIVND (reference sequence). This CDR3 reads CASSSGTGTGQPQHF. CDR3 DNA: TGTGCCAGTAGCTCGGGGACAGGGACCGGGCAGCCCCAGCATTTT.

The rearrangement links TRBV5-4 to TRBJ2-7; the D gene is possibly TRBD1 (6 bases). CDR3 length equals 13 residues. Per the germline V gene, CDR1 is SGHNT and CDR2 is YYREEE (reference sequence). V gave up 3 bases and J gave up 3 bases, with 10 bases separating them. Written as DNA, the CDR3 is TGTGCCAGCAGCTCAAAACAGGGCTACGAGCAGTACTTC. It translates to CASSSKQGYEQYF.

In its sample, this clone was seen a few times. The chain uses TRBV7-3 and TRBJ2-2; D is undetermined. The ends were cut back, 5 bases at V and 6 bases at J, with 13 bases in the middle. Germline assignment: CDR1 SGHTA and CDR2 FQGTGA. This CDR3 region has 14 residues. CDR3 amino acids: CASSQTAVAGELFF. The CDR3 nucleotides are TGTGCCAGCAGCCAAACCGCCGTAGCCGGGGAGCTGTTTTTT.

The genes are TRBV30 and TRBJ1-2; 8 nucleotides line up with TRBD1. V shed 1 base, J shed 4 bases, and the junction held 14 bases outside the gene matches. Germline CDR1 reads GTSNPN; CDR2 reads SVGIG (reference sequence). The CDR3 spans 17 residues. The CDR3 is CAWSGTRQGNYAYGYTF. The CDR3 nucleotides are TGTGCCTGGAGTGGAACCCGACAGGGGAACTACGCCTATGGCTACACCTTC.

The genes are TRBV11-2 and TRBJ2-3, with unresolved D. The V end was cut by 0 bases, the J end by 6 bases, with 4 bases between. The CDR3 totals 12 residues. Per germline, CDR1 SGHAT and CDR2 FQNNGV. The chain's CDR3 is CASSLDRDTQYF. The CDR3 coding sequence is TGTGCCAGCAGCTTAGATCGGGATACGCAGTATTTT.

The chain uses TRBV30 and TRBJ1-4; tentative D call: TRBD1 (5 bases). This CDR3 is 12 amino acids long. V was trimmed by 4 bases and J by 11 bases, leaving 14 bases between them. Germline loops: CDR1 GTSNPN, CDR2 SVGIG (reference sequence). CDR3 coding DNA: TGTGCCTGGAAGGATGCGGGGCCGAAACTGTTTTTT. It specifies CAWKDAGPKLFF.

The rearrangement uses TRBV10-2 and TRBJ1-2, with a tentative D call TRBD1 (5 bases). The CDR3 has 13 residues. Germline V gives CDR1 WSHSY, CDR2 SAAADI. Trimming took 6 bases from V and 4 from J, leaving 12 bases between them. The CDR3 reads CASSGGRAYGYTF. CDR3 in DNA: TGCGCCAGCAGCGGCGGCAGGGCCTATGGCTACACCTTC.

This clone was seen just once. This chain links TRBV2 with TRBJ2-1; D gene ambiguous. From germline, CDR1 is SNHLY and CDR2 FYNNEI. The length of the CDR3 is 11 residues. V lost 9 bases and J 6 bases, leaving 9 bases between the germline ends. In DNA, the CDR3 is TGTGCCAGTTCAGTTACCAATGAGCAGTTCTTC. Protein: CASSVTNEQFF.

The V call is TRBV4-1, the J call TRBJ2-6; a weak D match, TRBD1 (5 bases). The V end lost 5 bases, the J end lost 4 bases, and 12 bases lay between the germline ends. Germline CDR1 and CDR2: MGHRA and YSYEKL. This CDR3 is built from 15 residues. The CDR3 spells CASSSGHTGANVLTF. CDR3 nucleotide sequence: TGCGCCAGCAGCTCAGGACATACGGGGGCCAACGTCCTGACTTTC.

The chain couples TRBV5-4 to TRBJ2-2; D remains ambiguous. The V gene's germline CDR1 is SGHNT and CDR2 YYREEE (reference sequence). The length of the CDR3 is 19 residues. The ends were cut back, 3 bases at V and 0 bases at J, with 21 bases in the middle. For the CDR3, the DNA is TGTGCCAGCAGCTCAGGCTTAAATTGGCGAAACGCGAACACCGGGGAGCTGTTTTTT. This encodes CASSSGLNWRNANTGELFF.

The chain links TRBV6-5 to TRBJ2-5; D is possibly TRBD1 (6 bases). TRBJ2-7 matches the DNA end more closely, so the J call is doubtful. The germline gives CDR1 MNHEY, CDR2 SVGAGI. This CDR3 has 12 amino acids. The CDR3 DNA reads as TGTGCCAGCAGGGACAGCTCCTACGAGCAGTACTTC. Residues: CASRDSSYEQYF.

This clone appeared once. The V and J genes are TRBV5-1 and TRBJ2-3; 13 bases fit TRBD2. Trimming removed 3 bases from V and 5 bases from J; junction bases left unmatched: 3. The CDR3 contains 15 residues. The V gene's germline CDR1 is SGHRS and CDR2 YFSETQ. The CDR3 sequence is CASSWTSGSLDTQYF. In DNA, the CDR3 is TGCGCCAGCAGCTGGACTAGCGGGAGTTTAGATACGCAGTATTTT.